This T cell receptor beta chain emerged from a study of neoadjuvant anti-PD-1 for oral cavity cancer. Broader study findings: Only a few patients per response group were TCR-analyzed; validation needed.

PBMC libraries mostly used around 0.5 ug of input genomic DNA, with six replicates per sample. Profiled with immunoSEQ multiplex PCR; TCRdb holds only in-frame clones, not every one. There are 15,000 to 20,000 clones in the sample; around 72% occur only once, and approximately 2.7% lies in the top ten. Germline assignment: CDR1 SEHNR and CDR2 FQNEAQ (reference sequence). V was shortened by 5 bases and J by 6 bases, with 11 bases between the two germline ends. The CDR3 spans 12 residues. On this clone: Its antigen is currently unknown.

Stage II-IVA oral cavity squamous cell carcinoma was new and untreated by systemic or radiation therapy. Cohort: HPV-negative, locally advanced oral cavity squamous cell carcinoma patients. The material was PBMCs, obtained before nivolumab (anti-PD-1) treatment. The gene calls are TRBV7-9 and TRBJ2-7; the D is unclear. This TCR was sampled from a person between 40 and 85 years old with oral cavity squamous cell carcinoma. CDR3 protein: CASSRADGEQYF. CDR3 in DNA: TGTGCCAGCAGCAGGGCGGACGGCGAGCAGTACTTC.